What follows are 15 T cell receptor beta chains derived from one specimen sequenced in a study of T cells in Graves' hyperthyroidism and ophthalmopathy. Amplified TCR beta CDR3 regions derived from RNA transcripts. TCR CDR3 underwent first-round RT-PCR with the HTBI primer set. Each CDR3 protein is one row after TCRdb ran MiXCR on the multiplex PCR reads. The sample lists 640,000 or so distinct CDR3 sequences; about 14% were seen once. The sequenced material came from blood. The receptors derive from a woman aged 18-29 years with Graves' ophthalmopathy.

In its sample, this clonotype was seen a few times. The V gene is TRBV9, the J gene TRBJ2-7; D is unresolved. Trimming shortened V by 0 bases and J by 7 bases, and 8 bases separated the two germline ends. This CDR3 is built from 12 residues. CDR1 and CDR2 from the germline V gene are SGDLS and YYNGEE. The CDR3 region is CASSVGLGEQYF. CDR3 nucleotide sequence: TGTGCCAGCAGCGTAGGGCTGGGGGAGCAGTACTTC.

This chain links TRBV4-2 with TRBJ2-1, with 9 bases matching TRBD2. Trimming cost V 4 bases and J 1 base; bases outside gene matches: 5. The CDR3 runs to 16 residues. Looked up from germline, CDR1 is LGHNA and CDR2 is YNFKEQ. CDR3 bases: TGTGCCAGCAGCCCGGGACTAGCCAAATCCTACAATGAGCAGTTCTTC. This sequence encodes CASSPGLAKSYNEQFF.

This clonotype has just a few counts. The rearrangement joins TRBV6-1 to TRBJ1-1, with D tentatively TRBD1 (6 bases). The length of the CDR3 is 15 residues. CDR1 and CDR2 from the germline V gene are MNHNS and SASEGT. V lost 5 bases and J lost 6, with 19 bases in between. The CDR3 bases are TGTGCCAGCAGTAACGTCGCTTTCGGGGGCCCTGAAGCTTTCTTT. Its protein product is CASSNVAFGGPEAFF.

This clonotype was recorded at least ten times. V and J are TRBV6-1 and TRBJ1-2; TRBD1 matches 8 bases. The germline V gene has CDR1 MNHNS and CDR2 SASEGT. CDR3 length: 14 amino acids. Germline trimming cut 7 bases from V and 8 bases from J; bases unmatched to any gene: 12. CDR3 nucleotides: TGTGCCAGCACCCAGGGGGCCAGGGAAAGCGGCTACACCTTC. Amino acid sequence: CASTQGARESGYTF.

This clonotype was seen a handful of times. This rearrangement joins TRBV7-2 to TRBJ2-1, with D possibly TRBD1 on 6 matching bases. The germline V gene has CDR1 SGHTA and CDR2 FQGNSA. Trimming cost V 4 bases and J 7 bases, with 17 bases left between them. The CDR3 runs to 15 residues. CDR3 bases: TGTGCCAGCAGCTCCCACAGGGTTAGGGTTAATGAGCAGTTCTTC. It yields the protein CASSSHRVRVNEQFF.

This sequence joins TRBV5-8 and TRBJ2-1; TRBD1 matches 7 bases. The CDR3 loop spans 11 amino acids. Losses at the gene ends were 8 bases for V and 8 bases for J; bases not matched to a gene: 4. Germline-derived CDR1 and CDR2 are SGHTS and YDEGEE. The CDR3 nucleotides are TGTGCCAGTCGACAGGGCCATGAGCAGTTCTTC. Amino acid sequence: CASRQGHEQFF.

The rearrangement links TRBV7-2 to TRBJ2-1; TRBD2 matches 16 bases. V trimming: 4 bases; J trimming: 15 bases; junction bases outside the gene matches: 6. CDR1 SGHTA and CDR2 FQGNSA come from the germline V gene. The CDR3 runs to 14 residues. The CDR3 loop is CASSWGTSGRESFF. Written as DNA, the CDR3 is TGTGCCAGCAGCTGGGGGACTAGCGGGAGGGAGTCGTTCTTC.

This chain joins TRBV27 and TRBJ1-6; a weak D match, TRBD1 (6 bases). The CDR3 has 16 amino acids. Germline CDR1 is MNHEY and CDR2 is SMNVEV (reference sequence). V was pared by 6 bases and J by 3 bases, with 15 bases between. This CDR3 reads CASRVLGGNYNSPLHF. CDR3 nucleotide sequence: TGTGCCAGCAGGGTTCTAGGGGGGAACTATAATTCACCCCTCCACTTT.

The V and J genes are TRBV5-1 and TRBJ2-3; 7 bases line up with TRBD2. The J segment lost 1 base and the V segment lost 0 bases, leaving 5 bases of the junction unmatched. CDR1 is SGHRS and CDR2 is YFSETQ in the germline V gene. The length of the CDR3 is 16 residues. CDR3 protein: CASSLEGGVGTDTQYF. CDR3 in DNA: TGCGCCAGCAGCTTGGAGGGAGGGGTGGGCACAGATACGCAGTATTTT.

The CDR3 here is CASRPGTGTLRYTF. CDR3 DNA sequence: TGTGCCAGCAGGCCAGGGACAGGGACCCTTCGCTACACCTTC. The genes are TRBV27 and TRBJ1-2, with 9 bases identical to TRBD1. This CDR3 contains 14 residues. Germline CDR1 reads MNHEY; CDR2 reads SMNVEV (reference sequence). Unmatched junction bases numbered 11, after V lost 6 bases and J lost 9 bases.

This clonotype was counted ten times or more. V is TRBV6-1 and J is TRBJ2-2; maybe TRBD2 (6 bases). There are 15 residues in the CDR3. Trimming shortened V by 5 bases and J by 1 base, and 11 bases separated the two germline ends. Germline assignment: CDR1 MNHNS and CDR2 SASEGT. Here the CDR3 reads CASSPGGRNTGELFF. Here the CDR3 DNA reads TGTGCCAGCAGTCCTGGGGGGAGGAACACCGGGGAGCTGTTTTTT.

This clonotype was picked up many times. This sequence joins TRBV20-1 and TRBJ2-1; 16 nucleotides agree with TRBD2. The J segment lost 13 bases and the V segment lost 0 bases, leaving 3 bases of the junction unmatched. The germline V gene has CDR1 DFQATT and CDR2 SNEGSKA (reference sequence). CDR3 size: 14 residues. CDR3 region: CSAREGLAGGPQFF. CDR3 nucleotide sequence: TGCAGTGCTAGAGAGGGACTAGCGGGAGGGCCTCAGTTCTTC.

At least ten counts were recorded for this clonotype. The rearrangement links TRBV30 to TRBJ1-2; TRBD1 matches at 12 bases. The CDR3 runs to 18 residues. The germline gives CDR1 GTSNPN, CDR2 SVGIG (reference sequence). V trimming: 3 bases; J trimming: 1 base; junction bases outside the gene matches: 12. The CDR3 sequence is CAWRGGQGASPFNYGYTF. The DNA of the CDR3 is TGTGCCTGGAGAGGGGGACAGGGGGCCAGTCCTTTTAACTATGGCTACACCTTC.

This clonotype came up many times. This sequence joins TRBV7-8 and TRBJ2-6, with D possibly TRBD2 on 5 matching bases. Germline lookup yields CDR1 SGHVS and CDR2 FQNEAQ. The CDR3 loop spans 15 amino acids. V lost 5 bases, J lost 8 bases, and 16 bases lay in between. In DNA form, the CDR3 reads TGTGCCAGCAGCCCCTACGGGATGAAGTCCAACGTCCTGACTTTC. This encodes CASSPYGMKSNVLTF.

Many counts were recorded for this clonotype. At one end, the junction sequence differs from germline, possibly due to a read error. The V gene is TRBV20-1, the J gene TRBJ2-7; D may correspond to TRBD1 or TRBD2 (5 bases each). Germline-derived CDR1 and CDR2 are DFQATT and SNEGSKA (reference sequence). The CDR3 consists of 13 residues. CDR3 loop: CSARGVGRYEQYF. The CDR3 coding sequence is TGCAGTGCGAGAGGGGTGGGCAGGTACGAGCAGTACTTC.